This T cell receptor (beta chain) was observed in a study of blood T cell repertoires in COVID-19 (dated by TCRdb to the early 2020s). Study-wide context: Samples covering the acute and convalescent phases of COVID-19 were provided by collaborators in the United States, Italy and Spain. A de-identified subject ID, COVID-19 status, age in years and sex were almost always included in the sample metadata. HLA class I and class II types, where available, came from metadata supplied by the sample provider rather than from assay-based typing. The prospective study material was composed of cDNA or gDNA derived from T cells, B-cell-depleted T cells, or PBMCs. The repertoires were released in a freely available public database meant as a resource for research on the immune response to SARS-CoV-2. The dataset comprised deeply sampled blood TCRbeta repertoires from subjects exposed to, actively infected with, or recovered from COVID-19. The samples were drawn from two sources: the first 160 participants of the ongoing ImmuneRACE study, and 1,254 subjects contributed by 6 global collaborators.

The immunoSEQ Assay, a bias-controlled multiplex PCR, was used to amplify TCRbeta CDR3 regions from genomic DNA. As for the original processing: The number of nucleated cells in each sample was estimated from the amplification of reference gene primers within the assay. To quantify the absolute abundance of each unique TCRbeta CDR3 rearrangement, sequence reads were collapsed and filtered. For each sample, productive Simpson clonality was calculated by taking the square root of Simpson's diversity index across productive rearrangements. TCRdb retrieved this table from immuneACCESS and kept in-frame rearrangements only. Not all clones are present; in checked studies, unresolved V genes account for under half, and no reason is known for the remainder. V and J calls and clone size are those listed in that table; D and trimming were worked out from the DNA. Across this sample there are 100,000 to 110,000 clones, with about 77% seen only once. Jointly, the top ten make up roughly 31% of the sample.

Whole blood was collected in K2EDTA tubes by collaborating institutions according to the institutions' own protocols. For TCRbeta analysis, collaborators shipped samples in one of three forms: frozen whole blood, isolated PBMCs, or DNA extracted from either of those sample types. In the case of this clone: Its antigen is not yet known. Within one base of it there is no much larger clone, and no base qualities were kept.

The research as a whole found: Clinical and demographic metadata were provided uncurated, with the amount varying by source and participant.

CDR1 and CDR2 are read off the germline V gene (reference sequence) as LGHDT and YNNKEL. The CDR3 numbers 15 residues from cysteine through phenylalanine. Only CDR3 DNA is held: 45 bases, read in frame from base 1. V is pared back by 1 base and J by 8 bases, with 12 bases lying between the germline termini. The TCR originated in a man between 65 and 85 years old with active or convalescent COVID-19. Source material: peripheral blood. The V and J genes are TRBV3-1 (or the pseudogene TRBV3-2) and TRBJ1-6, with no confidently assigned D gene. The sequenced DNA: TGTGCCAGCAGCCAAGGGACCCCGGGAGATTCACCCCTCCACTTT. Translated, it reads CASSQGTPGDSPLHF.